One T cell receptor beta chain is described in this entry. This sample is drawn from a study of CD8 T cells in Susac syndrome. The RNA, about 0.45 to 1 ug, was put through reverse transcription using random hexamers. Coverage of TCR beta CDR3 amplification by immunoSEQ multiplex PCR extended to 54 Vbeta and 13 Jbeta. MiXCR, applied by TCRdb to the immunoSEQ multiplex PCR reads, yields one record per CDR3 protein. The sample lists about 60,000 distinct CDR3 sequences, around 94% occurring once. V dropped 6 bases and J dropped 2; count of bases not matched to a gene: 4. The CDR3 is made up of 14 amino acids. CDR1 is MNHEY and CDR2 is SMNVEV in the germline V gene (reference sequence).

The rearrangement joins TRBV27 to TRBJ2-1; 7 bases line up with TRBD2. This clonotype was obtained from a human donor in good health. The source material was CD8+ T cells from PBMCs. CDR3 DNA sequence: TGTGCCAGCAGCCAAGCGGGGCCCTACAATGAGCAGTTCTTC. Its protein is CASSQAGPYNEQFF.